This section outlines one TCR beta chain sequence together with its context. Its antigen remains unidentified. Ipilimumab CTLA-4 blockade and focal radiation were given to patients with chemo-refractory metastatic non-small-cell lung cancer. These data belong to a study of radiotherapy plus CTLA-4 blockade in lung cancer. The overall study: With 25% to 35% of patients having disease control, objective responses were seen in 15% to 20%. Study-level points and caveats: Blood saw expansion of tumor-derived TCR clones after radiotherapy plus ipilimumab. The authors reported that early blood T cell clone dynamics, with interferon-beta, best predicted response.

The data were produced by immunoSEQ multiplex PCR, yet TCRdb's version contains in-frame clones alone and is incomplete. The top ten clones hold about 25% of a sample with more than 90,000 clones, 80% to 85% of them seen once. The V end lost 4 bases, the J end lost 4 bases, and 14 bases lay between the germline ends. The germline gives CDR1 SQVTM, CDR2 ANQGSEA. This CDR3 has 14 residues. This material consisted of peripheral blood, taken from a patient treated with radiotherapy plus ipilimumab. The V and J genes are TRBV29-1 and TRBJ2-1; TRBD2 is a possible D gene (6 bases). The TCR was taken from a human donor with non-small cell lung cancer that progressed on radiotherapy plus ipilimumab. This CDR3 reads CSVGTQRVYNEQFF. The DNA of the CDR3 is TGCAGCGTTGGAACGCAGCGGGTATACAATGAGCAGTTCTTC.